This TCR beta chain was retrieved from a study of blood T cell repertoires in COVID-19. V trimming: 0 bases; J trimming: 2 bases; junction bases outside the gene matches: 3. Looked up from germline, CDR1 is SGHVS and CDR2 is FNYEAQ. This CDR3 region has 15 residues. Using immunoSEQ multiplex PCR, the repertoire was profiled, and TCRdb retains in-frame clones only, with some absent. The table shows roughly 80,000 clones, with over 80% occurring only once. The specimen was peripheral blood. The rearrangement joins TRBV7-6 to TRBJ2-7, with 8 bases lining up with TRBD1. The TCR sequence derives from a man in his 60s with active or convalescent COVID-19. CDR3 DNA sequence: TGTGCCAGCAGCTTAGCCGGACAGGGCGCCTACGAGCAGTACTTC. This codes for CASSLAGQGAYEQYF.